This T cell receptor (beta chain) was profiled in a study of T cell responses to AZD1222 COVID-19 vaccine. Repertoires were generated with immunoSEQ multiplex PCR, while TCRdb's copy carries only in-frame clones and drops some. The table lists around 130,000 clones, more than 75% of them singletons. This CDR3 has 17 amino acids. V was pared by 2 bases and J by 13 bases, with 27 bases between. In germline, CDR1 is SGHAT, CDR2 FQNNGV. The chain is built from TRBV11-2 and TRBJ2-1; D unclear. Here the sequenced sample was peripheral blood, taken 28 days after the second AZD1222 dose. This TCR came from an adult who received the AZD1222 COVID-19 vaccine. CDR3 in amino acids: CASSLRVVSRFTYEQFF. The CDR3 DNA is TGTGCCAGCAGCTTAAGGGTGGTAAGCCGTTTCACCTACGAACAGTTCTTC.